The 27 T cell receptor beta chains below were found in one sample sequenced in a study of T cells in Graves' hyperthyroidism and ophthalmopathy. RNA transcripts provided the source from which TCR beta CDR3 regions were amplified. The HTBI primer set served for first-round RT-PCR of the TCR CDR3. From the multiplex PCR reads, TCRdb called clonotypes with MiXCR, one entry per CDR3 protein. The data contain roughly 300,000 distinct CDR3 sequences, 21% of them singletons. Sequencing used blood. The receptors derive from a woman between 50 and 59 years old with Graves' hyperthyroidism.

The chain joins TRBV13 to TRBJ1-2; D unclear. The germline V and J ends were trimmed by 2 bases and 0 bases, with 10 bases remaining between them. The CDR3 spans 15 residues. Germline CDR1 is PRHDT and CDR2 is FYEKMQ (reference sequence). The CDR3 DNA sequence: TGTGCCAGCAGCTTATCCGGGATCACTAACTATGGCTACACCTTC. Its protein is CASSLSGITNYGYTF.

The sample holds many counts of this clonotype. V is TRBV12-3 or TRBV12-4 and J is TRBJ2-3; D is unresolved. The V gene lost 6 bases and the J gene lost 0 bases, with 10 bases spanning the gap. This CDR3 comprises 14 residues. The CDR3 is CASRKTASTDTQYF. CDR3 nucleotide sequence: TGTGCCAGCAGAAAAACGGCTAGCACAGATACGCAGTATTTT.

The J gene is TRBJ2-1, the V gene TRBV6-5, with no clear D. The germline V gene encodes CDR1 MNHEY and CDR2 SVGAGI. V lost 7 bases to trimming and J lost 7 bases, with 17 bases between them. The CDR3 totals 14 residues. The CDR3 region has the DNA TGTGCCAGCATGTTCGGAAGAACCCAGAATGAGCAGTTCTTC. Protein sequence: CASMFGRTQNEQFF.

In this sample, this clonotype turned up many times. The rearrangement uses TRBV6-1 and TRBJ1-2; 9 bases are a match to TRBD1. Germline V gives CDR1 MNHNS, CDR2 SASEGT. The CDR3 runs to 14 residues. J was trimmed by 5 bases and V by 6 bases; bases with no gene match: 7. The CDR3, as DNA: TGTGCCAGCAGAACCGGGACAGGGCCATATGGCTACACCTTC. It translates to CASRTGTGPYGYTF.

This chain joins TRBV19 and TRBJ1-2, with D hard to call. Germline V gene sequence: CDR1 LNHDA, CDR2 SQIVND (reference sequence). This CDR3 spans 15 amino acids. Trimming removed 1 base from V and 6 bases from J, with 15 bases in between. CDR3 loop: CASSIGRERENGYTF. The CDR3 DNA reads as TGTGCCAGTAGTATAGGGAGAGAACGGGAAAATGGCTACACCTTC.

This clonotype was counted many times. This chain uses TRBV20-1 with TRBJ1-2, with 11 bases identical to TRBD1. Losses at the gene ends were 7 bases for V and 8 bases for J; bases not matched to a gene: 9. Looked up from germline, CDR1 is DFQATT and CDR2 is SNEGSKA (reference sequence). The CDR3 sequence is 13 residues long. The CDR3 nucleotides read TGCAGTGTCTGGACAGGGGGCAAGAAGGGCTACACCTTC. Its protein is CSVWTGGKKGYTF.

This chain links TRBV19 with TRBJ2-2; 9 bases align to TRBD2. Germline-derived CDR1 and CDR2 are LNHDA and SQIVND (reference sequence). The CDR3 consists of 14 residues. J was trimmed by 3 bases and V by 9 bases; bases with no gene match: 5. CDR3 protein: CASRAGGYTGELFF. In DNA form, the CDR3 reads TGTGCCAGCCGGGCGGGGGGGTACACCGGGGAGCTGTTTTTT. Complete variable domain (other parts from reference TRBV19 and TRBJ2-2): DGGITQSPKYLFRKEGQNVTLSCEQNLNHDAMYWYRQDPGQGLRLIYYSQIVNDFQKGDIAEGYSVSREKKESFPLTVTSAQKNPTAFYLCASRAGGYTGELFFGEGSRLTVL.

This clonotype was counted many times. The V call is TRBV3-1, the J call TRBJ2-7, with a tentative D call TRBD1 (6 bases). Germline loops: CDR1 LGHDT, CDR2 YNNKEL (reference sequence). There are 14 residues in the CDR3. Trimming pared 5 bases from V and 3 bases from J, leaving 14 bases between. CDR3 in amino acids: CASSSDRTSYEQYF. The CDR3 bases are TGTGCCAGCAGCTCTGACAGGACCAGCTACGAGCAGTACTTC.

This chain links TRBV4-1 with TRBJ1-4, with TRBD1 identical over 8 bases. The germline V gene has CDR1 MGHRA and CDR2 YSYEKL. The CDR3 length is 17 residues. Trimming cost V 0 bases and J 1 base; bases outside gene matches: 4. The CDR3 spells CASSQDPDRGTNEKLFF. The CDR3 nucleotides are TGCGCCAGCAGCCAAGATCCCGACAGGGGAACTAATGAAAAACTGTTTTTT.

This clonotype has at least ten counts. V gene TRBV28 combines with J gene TRBJ2-7; D unresolved. The CDR3 consists of 16 residues. V was trimmed by 6 bases and J by 4 bases, leaving 22 bases between them. Per germline, CDR1 MDHEN and CDR2 SYDVKM. CDR3 sequence: CASSRPLQKVGYEQYF. The CDR3, as DNA: TGTGCCAGCAGCCGTCCCTTACAGAAGGTGGGGTACGAGCAGTACTTC. The complete variable domain, with remaining parts taken from reference TRBV28 and TRBJ2-7, reads DVKVTQSSRYLVKRTGEKVFLECVQDMDHENMFWYRQDPGLGLRLIYFSYDVKMKEKGDIPEGYSVSREKKERFSLILESASTNQTSMYLCASSRPLQKVGYEQYFGPGTRLTVT.

This clonotype was seen a handful of times. The chain employs TRBV5-4 and TRBJ2-1; 9 nucleotides agree with TRBD1. Germline V gives CDR1 SGHNT, CDR2 YYREEE (reference sequence). J gave up 9 bases and V 4 bases, and 11 bases lay outside the gene matches. The CDR3 length is 15 residues. CDR3 in amino acids: CASSDRDRVRSEQFF. The CDR3, as DNA: TGTGCCAGCAGCGACCGGGACAGGGTACGTAGTGAGCAGTTCTTC.

As to this clonotype: In this CDR3 the conserved last residue, phenylalanine or tryptophan, is missing, so a read error is likely. This chain joins TRBV19 and TRBJ2-7; perhaps TRBD1 as D (6 bases). Germline V gene sequence: CDR1 LNHDA, CDR2 SQIVND (reference sequence). V lost 10 bases and J lost 0, with 19 bases in between. The CDR3 loop spans 15 amino acids. The CDR3 region has the DNA TGTGCCACCGAAACCGGGACACACCTCTCCTACGAGCAGTACTAC. Residues: CATETGTHLSYEQYY.

The V and J genes are TRBV5-8 and TRBJ1-1; no reliable D call. V shed 2 bases and J shed 3 bases, with 14 bases lying between them. This CDR3 region has 15 residues. Germline lookup yields CDR1 SGHTS and CDR2 YDEGEE. The CDR3 here is CASSFGGRAYTEAFF. The DNA for the CDR3 is TGTGCCAGCAGCTTTGGTGGGCGGGCGTACACTGAAGCTTTCTTT.

V and J are TRBV15 and TRBJ2-1; D gene ambiguous. The CDR3 extends over 14 amino acids. The V end was cut by 3 bases, the J end by 4 bases, with 10 bases between. Germline-derived CDR1 and CDR2 are LNHNV and YYDKDF (reference sequence). Here the CDR3 reads CATSSRTEYNEQFF. As DNA, the CDR3 is TGTGCCACCAGCAGCCGAACAGAGTACAATGAGCAGTTCTTC. The complete variable domain, with remaining parts taken from reference TRBV15 and TRBJ2-1, reads DAMVIQNPRYQVTQFGKPVTLSCSQTLNHNVMYWYQQKSSQAPKLLFHYYDKDFNNEADTPDNFQSRRPNTSFCFLDIRSPGLGDTAMYLCATSSRTEYNEQFFGPGTRLTVL.

Ten or more counts support this clonotype. The J gene is TRBJ1-1, the V gene TRBV11-2; perhaps TRBD1 as D (5 bases). The CDR3 runs 13 residues. Trimming took off 5 bases at V and 10 bases at J, with 17 bases between the two ends. The germline CDR1 and CDR2 sequences are SGHAT and FQNNGV. The DNA for the CDR3 is TGTGCCAGCAGCCCCCAGGGTTCGGGGGTAGCTTTCTTT. This encodes CASSPQGSGVAFF.

This clonotype showed up many times. This sequence joins TRBV28 and TRBJ2-3; D is possibly TRBD1 (5 bases). Trimming left V 3 bases short and J 10 bases short, with 17 bases between. The CDR3 is 14 residues long. Germline assignment: CDR1 MDHEN and CDR2 SYDVKM. CDR3 amino acids: CASSFQTQGAAQYF. The CDR3 bases are TGTGCCAGCAGTTTCCAAACCCAAGGGGCCGCGCAGTATTTT.

This clonotype has at least ten counts. This rearrangement joins TRBV11-2 to TRBJ2-5; the D gene is possibly TRBD2 (5 bases). The CDR3 is 14 amino acids. Per germline, CDR1 SGHAT and CDR2 FQNNGV. Between the trimmed V and J ends, which lost 5 bases and 5 bases, there was a span of 15 bases. Here the CDR3 DNA reads TGTGCCAGCAGCCAAAGGGCCACTAGGGAGACCCAGTACTTC. It yields the protein CASSQRATRETQYF.

This clonotype showed up just a few times. The chain recombines TRBV9 with TRBJ2-3, with a weak D call TRBD2 (6 bases). Germline lookup yields CDR1 SGDLS and CDR2 YYNGEE. This CDR3 has 13 residues. Trimming cost V 3 bases and J 6 bases, with 11 bases left between them. In DNA, the CDR3 is TGTGCCAGCAGCGGCGGGGTATCGGATACGCAGTATTTT. Translating it yields CASSGGVSDTQYF.

In this sample, this clonotype turned up many times. This rearrangement joins TRBV6-1 to TRBJ2-3, with unresolved D. This CDR3 spans 16 amino acids. Germline assignment: CDR1 MNHNS and CDR2 SASEGT. The V end was cut by 6 bases, the J end by 0 bases, with 16 bases between. DNA of the CDR3: TGTGCCAGCAGGGCGGCTCCCTTCGAGAGCACAGATACGCAGTATTTT. This sequence encodes CASRAAPFESTDTQYF.

The V and J genes are TRBV24-1 and TRBJ2-3, with 11 bases aligning to TRBD2. The CDR3 runs 18 residues. Germline V gives CDR1 KGHDR, CDR2 SFDVKD. Trimming cost V 0 bases and J 0 bases; bases outside gene matches: 4. In DNA form, the CDR3 reads TGTGCCACCAGTGATTTGGGGACTAGCGGCGCTAGCACAGATACGCAGTATTTT. As protein: CATSDLGTSGASTDTQYF.

This clonotype was seen many times. This rearrangement joins TRBV15 to TRBJ2-1, with TRBD2 matching 8 bases. Trimming at V came to 3 bases and at J to 4 bases, leaving 11 bases not matched to a gene. This CDR3 spans 17 amino acids. Germline CDR1 reads LNHNV; CDR2 reads YYDKDF (reference sequence). Written as DNA, the CDR3 is TGTGCCACCAGCAGTGGACTAGCCCAGGTAGCATACAATGAGCAGTTCTTC. It is translated as CATSSGLAQVAYNEQFF.

In this sample, this clonotype turned up a few times. The chain employs TRBV12-3 or TRBV12-4 and TRBJ1-6, with D perhaps TRBD1 (5 bases). Between the trimmed V and J ends, which lost 7 bases and 5 bases, there was a span of 12 bases. There are 14 residues in the CDR3. The CDR3 loop reads CASTAGTHNSPLHF. The CDR3, as DNA: TGTGCCAGCACCGCCGGGACCCATAATTCACCCCTCCACTTT.

The chain joins TRBV6-1 to TRBJ1-6; 11 bases line up with TRBD1. The CDR3 length is 16 residues. From germline, CDR1 is MNHNS and CDR2 SASEGT. V trimming: 2 bases; J trimming: 10 bases; junction bases outside the gene matches: 7. This CDR3 is CASSEPFRDRGSPLHF. CDR3 in DNA: TGTGCCAGCAGTGAACCCTTCCGGGACAGGGGGTCACCCCTCCACTTT.

The V call is TRBV5-5, the J call TRBJ1-4; 8 nucleotides match TRBD1. CDR1 and CDR2 (germline): SGHKS, YYEKEE (reference sequence). Losses at the gene ends were 3 bases for V and 0 bases for J; bases not matched to a gene: 10. This CDR3 region has 18 residues. The CDR3 nucleotides read TGTGCCAGCAGCTCCCGACAGGGGCCGTTGTCAACTAATGAAAAACTGTTTTTT. Translating gives CASSSRQGPLSTNEKLFF. Looking up the rest from reference TRBV5-5 and TRBJ1-4 gives the full variable domain: DAGVTQSPTHLIKTRGQQVTLRCSPISGHKSVSWYQQVLGQGPQFIFQYYEKEERGRGNFPDRFSARQFPNYSSELNVNALLLGDSALYLCASSSRQGPLSTNEKLFFGSGTQLSVL.

This clonotype was counted only a few times. This may be a read error: a much more frequent sequence differs by one nucleotide. The chain links TRBV30 to TRBJ1-2; a weak D match, TRBD1 (5 bases). The CDR3 contains 12 residues. Germline loops: CDR1 GTSNPN, CDR2 SVGIG (reference sequence). The V end was cut by 7 bases, the J end by 8 bases, with 17 bases between. In nucleotides, the CDR3 is TGTGCCTTCTGGAACAGGACCTACGGCTACACCTTC. Protein sequence: CAFWNRTYGYTF.

The CDR3 here is CSAFRGGQRMNTEAFF. CDR3 nucleotide sequence: TGCAGTGCGTTTAGAGGGGGACAGCGTATGAACACTGAAGCTTTCTTT. V usage is TRBV20-1 and J usage is TRBJ1-1; TRBD1 matches at 7 bases. The J segment lost 0 bases and the V segment lost 6 bases, leaving 13 bases of the junction unmatched. CDR1 and CDR2 from the germline V gene are DFQATT and SNEGSKA (reference sequence). CDR3 size: 16 residues.

This clonotype has a handful of counts. The chain is built from TRBV3-1 and TRBJ2-1; TRBD2 might be the D (5 bases). Germline V gene sequence: CDR1 LGHDT, CDR2 YNNKEL (reference sequence). V was shortened by 4 bases and J by 0 bases, with 13 bases between the two germline ends. This CDR3 contains 16 residues. The CDR3 DNA is TGTGCCAGCAGCCCGACCGGGATTCACTCCTACAATGAGCAGTTCTTC. Its protein is CASSPTGIHSYNEQFF.